This T cell receptor (beta chain) was found in a study of blood T cell repertoires in COVID-19. As for the study in general: Acute and convalescent COVID-19 samples came from the United States, Italy and Spain.

In the original analysis: Nucleated cell number was recorded as an estimate derived from reference gene primer amplification. Sequenced by immunoSEQ multiplex PCR; TCRdb stores in-frame clones only, minus some. V, J and clone size derive from that table, while D and trimming were established from the DNA sequence. Among 150,000 to 200,000 clones, 65% to 80% were seen once, and the ten largest hold about 17%. Everyone who took part was roughly 18 to 89 years old, and they came from about 25 US areas. Allocation to cohorts depended on clinical history reported by the participants. V lost 2 bases and J 7 bases, leaving 12 bases between the germline ends. Germline CDR1 reads GTSNPN; CDR2 reads SVGIG (reference sequence). This CDR3 region has 13 residues.

This chain links TRBV30 with TRBJ1-5, with D possibly being TRBD1 (5 bases). The sequencing sample was made of PBMCs or T cells enriched from blood (not recorded which). This receptor was obtained from a woman between 45 and 60 years old with acute COVID-19. The CDR3 loop reads CAWSSQGGQPQHF. In DNA form, the CDR3 reads TGTGCCTGGAGTAGCCAGGGCGGCCAGCCCCAGCATTTT.